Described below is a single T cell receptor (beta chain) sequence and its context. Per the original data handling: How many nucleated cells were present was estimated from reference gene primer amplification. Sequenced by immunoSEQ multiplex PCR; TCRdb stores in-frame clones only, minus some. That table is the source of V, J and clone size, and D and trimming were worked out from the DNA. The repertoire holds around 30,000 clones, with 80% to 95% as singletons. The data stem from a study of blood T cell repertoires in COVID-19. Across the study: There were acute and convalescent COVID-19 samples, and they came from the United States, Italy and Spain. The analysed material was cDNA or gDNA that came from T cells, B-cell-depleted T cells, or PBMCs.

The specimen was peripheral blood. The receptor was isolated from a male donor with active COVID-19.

The CDR3 coding sequence is TGTGCCAGTAGTATTCTGGACAGGGGAAATAATTCACCCCTCCACTTT. Its translation is CASSILDRGNNSPLHF. The chain carries TRBV19 and TRBJ1-6, with 9 positions matching TRBD1. This CDR3 contains 16 residues. V was pared by 3 bases and J by 5 bases, with 5 bases of the junction left unmatched. Germline V gene data show CDR1 as LNHDA and CDR2 as SQIVND (reference sequence).